The clone carrying this T cell receptor (beta chain) was seen a handful of times. The data are from a study of blood T cells in healthy people across ages. The authors ran a second PCR of about 6 to 11 cycles using a sample-barcoded 5' primer and a J-beta primer mix. In TCRdb, the 5' RACE reads were re-called with MiXCR into one record per CDR3 protein. Of around 1,700,000 distinct CDR3 sequences in the sample, roughly 28% are singletons; the top ten hold 7.7%. Trimming removed 6 bases from V and 1 base from J; junction bases left unmatched: 4. The CDR3 length is 15 residues. The germline gives CDR1 MNHEY, CDR2 SVGAGI.

Sequencing used blood. The TCR sequence derives from a woman aged 25 to 39 in good health. The chain couples TRBV6-5 to TRBJ2-2, with TRBD2 identical over 8 bases. In DNA, the CDR3 is TGTGCCAGCAGGCGACTAGCGTTGAACACCGGGGAGCTGTTTTTT. The encoded protein is CASRRLALNTGELFF.